The 24 T cell receptor beta chains below were found in one sample sequenced in a study of OX40 agonist ivuxolimab in advanced cancers. Sequencing was performed with immunoSEQ multiplex PCR; in TCRdb, only in-frame clones are kept and a portion is missing. The sample contains tens of thousands of clones, around 78% of which appear only once. This sample comprised CD4+ or CD8+ T cells sorted from blood, obtained in a trial of the OX40 agonist ivuxolimab. Receptor source: an adult with an advanced solid tumor such as melanoma, head and neck, liver or kidney cancer.

The chain couples TRBV5-5 to TRBJ1-5, with TRBD1 identical over 10 bases. Germline assignment: CDR1 SGHKS and CDR2 YYEKEE (reference sequence). Losses at the gene ends were 4 bases for V and 6 bases for J; bases not matched to a gene: 7. CDR3 length: 15 amino acids. The CDR3 region has the DNA TGTGCCAGCAGCAGGACAGGGGGTGAGGGTCAGCCCCAGCATTTT. This gives the protein CASSRTGGEGQPQHF.

This chain links TRBV4-3 with TRBJ2-2, with unresolved D. The germline gives CDR1 LGHNA, CDR2 YSLEER. Trimming shortened V by 0 bases and J by 6 bases, and 11 bases separated the two germline ends. This CDR3 is 15 amino acids long. Here the CDR3 reads CASSQEHPLAGELFF. In DNA, the CDR3 is TGCGCCAGCAGCCAAGAGCACCCTCTCGCCGGGGAGCTGTTTTTT.

The rearrangement joins TRBV5-1 to TRBJ2-1; D not certain. This CDR3 region has 12 residues. CDR1 is SGHRS, CDR2 YFSETQ, per germline. Trimming shortened V by 4 bases and J by 7 bases, and 9 bases separated the two germline ends. CDR3 loop: CASSRPGNEQFF. CDR3 in DNA: TGCGCCAGCAGCCGACCCGGGAATGAGCAGTTCTTC.

The genes are TRBV14 and TRBJ1-6; a possible D gene is TRBD1 (6 bases). Per the germline V gene, CDR1 is SGHDN and CDR2 is FVKESK. This CDR3 contains 14 residues. Trimming took 4 bases from V and 9 from J, leaving 13 bases between them. CDR3 nucleotides: TGTGCCAGCAGCCTACAGGGATTTCTTTCACCCCTCCACTTT. It is translated as CASSLQGFLSPLHF.

CDR3 protein: CALLSGPAREKLFF. CDR3 DNA: TGTGCCCTGTTGTCCGGGCCGGCGCGTGAAAAACTGTTTTTT. The chain has TRBV30 and TRBJ1-4; no reliable D call. This CDR3 has 14 residues. The germline V gene encodes CDR1 GTSNPN and CDR2 SVGIG (reference sequence). V lost 8 bases and J lost 7, with 20 bases in between.

This clone occurred a few times. The chain has TRBV18 and TRBJ1-1; TRBD1 is a possible D gene (6 bases). This CDR3 is 13 amino acids long. Germline assignment: CDR1 KGHSH and CDR2 LQKENI. Between the trimmed V and J ends, which lost 6 bases and 4 bases, there was a span of 12 bases. The CDR3 bases are TGTGCCAGCTCTCGGGGGGCGGGCACTGAAGCTTTCTTT. It translates to CASSRGAGTEAFF.

This clone occurred a few times. The CDR3 DNA sequence: TGTGCCAGCTCCCATGGGGATCAGCCCCAGCATTTT. This codes for CASSHGDQPQHF. The rearrangement uses TRBV2 and TRBJ1-5; D unresolved. Trimming left V 8 bases short and J 5 bases short, with 10 bases between. This CDR3 is 12 amino acids long. Germline CDR1 is SNHLY and CDR2 is FYNNEI. Looking up the rest from reference TRBV2 and TRBJ1-5 gives the full variable domain: EPEVTQTPSHQVTQMGQEVILRCVPISNHLYFYWYRQILGQKVEFLVSFYNNEISEKSEIFDDQFSVERPDGSNFTLKIRSTKLEDSAMYFCASSHGDQPQHFGDGTRLSIL.

This chain uses TRBV7-6 with TRBJ2-5; D is uncertain. Per germline, CDR1 SGHVS and CDR2 FNYEAQ. CDR3 length: 15 residues. Trimming cost V 1 base and J 5 bases, with 14 bases left between them. Written as DNA, the CDR3 is TGTGCCAGCAGCTTAGAGCCGAGCTTCGGGGAGACCCAGTACTTC. It codes for CASSLEPSFGETQYF.

The chain joins TRBV2 to TRBJ2-6, with D perhaps being TRBD1 or TRBD2 (5 bases each). The CDR3 consists of 18 residues. Germline lookup yields CDR1 SNHLY and CDR2 FYNNEI. Trimming took off 1 base at V and 0 bases at J, with 13 bases between the two ends. The CDR3 sequence: CASSEVRDANSGANVLTF. The CDR3 DNA reads as TGTGCCAGCAGTGAAGTACGGGACGCAAACTCTGGGGCCAACGTCCTGACTTTC.

The V and J genes are TRBV2 and TRBJ2-2, with a tentative D call TRBD2 (6 bases). The CDR3 covers 14 residues. From germline, CDR1 is SNHLY and CDR2 FYNNEI. The V end lost 0 bases, the J end lost 4 bases, and 6 bases lay between the germline ends. The CDR3 loop is CASSEAGLTGELFF. CDR3 DNA: TGTGCCAGCAGTGAAGCGGGACTCACCGGGGAGCTGTTTTTT.

The chain combines TRBV19 with TRBJ1-5, with TRBD1 identical over 7 bases. V lost 1 base to trimming and J lost 4 bases; unmatched junction nucleotides: 4. CDR3 length equals 15 residues. Germline CDR1 and CDR2: LNHDA and SQIVND (reference sequence). The CDR3 is CASSIVGQENQPQHF. The CDR3 DNA follows: TGTGCCAGTAGTATAGTAGGACAGGAGAATCAGCCCCAGCATTTT.

The J gene is TRBJ2-1, the V gene TRBV7-9; D tentatively fits TRBD1 or TRBD2 (5 bases each). Deletions cut 8 bases from V and 6 bases from J, with 23 bases between. Germline CDR1 SEHNR, CDR2 FQNEAQ (reference sequence). The CDR3 sequence is 16 residues long. This chain's CDR3 is CASSPAGTEALNEQFF. The CDR3 nucleotides are TGTGCCAGCTCCCCCGCCGGGACGGAGGCACTCAATGAGCAGTTCTTC.

The genes are TRBV5-8 and TRBJ1-4; 7 bases fit TRBD1. The junction had 7 bases not matched to a gene; V was cut back by 0 bases and J by 8 bases. CDR1 is SGHTS, CDR2 YDEGEE, per germline. The CDR3 spans 15 residues. CDR3 DNA: TGTGCCAGCAGCTTGGTGGGACAGTCCGGGGAAAAACTGTTTTTT. Protein: CASSLVGQSGEKLFF.

V usage is TRBV5-5 and J usage is TRBJ1-1; 8 bases line up with TRBD1. Germline CDR1 is SGHKS and CDR2 is YYEKEE (reference sequence). CDR3 length equals 13 residues. V shed 4 bases, J shed 6 bases, and the junction held 5 bases outside the gene matches. Written as DNA, the CDR3 is TGTGCCAGCAGCAAGACAGGGGCCCCTGAAGCTTTCTTT. Protein product: CASSKTGAPEAFF.

The rearrangement uses TRBV6-5 and TRBJ1-2; D uncertain. Trimming removed 4 bases at V and 4 bases at J, with 10 bases between. The CDR3 spans 13 residues. Germline V gene data show CDR1 as MNHEY and CDR2 as SVGAGI. CDR3 coding DNA: TGTGCCAGCAGTTTCGGCAGCTCCTATGGCTACACCTTC. Translated: CASSFGSSYGYTF.

The rearrangement joins TRBV7-9 to TRBJ1-1; D uncertain. The CDR3 is 13 residues long. V dropped 5 bases and J dropped 3 bases, with 10 bases sitting between them. CDR1 and CDR2 from the germline V gene are SEHNR and FQNEAQ (reference sequence). For the CDR3, the DNA is TGTGCCAGCAGCAAGGACGGATACACTGAAGCTTTCTTT. Amino acids: CASSKDGYTEAFF. Based on the CDR3 plus reference TRBV7-9 and TRBJ1-1, the full variable domain is DTGVSQNPRHKITKRGQNVTFRCDPISEHNRLYWYRQTLGQGPEFLTYFQNEAQLEKSRLLSDRFSAERPKGSFSTLEIQRTEQGDSAMYLCASSKDGYTEAFFGQGTRLTVV.

This clone was found once. The CDR3 protein is CASSLGQGAAGNTIYF. CDR3 bases: TGTGCCAGCAGCTTGGGACAGGGGGCTGCTGGAAACACCATATATTTT. The rearrangement joins TRBV5-8 to TRBJ1-3; 10 bases are a match to TRBD1. V dropped 0 bases and J dropped 2; count of bases not matched to a gene: 2. Germline-derived CDR1 and CDR2 are SGHTS and YDEGEE. The CDR3 has 16 amino acids.

The V and J genes are TRBV27 and TRBJ2-3; 9 bases match TRBD1. The CDR3 spans 17 residues. V lost 8 bases and J lost 0; bases outside the gene matches: 12. CDR1 is MNHEY and CDR2 is SMNVEV in the germline V gene (reference sequence). The DNA for the CDR3 is TGTGCCAGCCGCACGCTCAACAGGGGGCTAAGCACAGATACGCAGTATTTT. It encodes CASRTLNRGLSTDTQYF.

This clone has just one count. The gene calls are TRBV7-3 and TRBJ2-7; D is undetermined. From germline, CDR1 is SGHTA and CDR2 FQGTGA. The V end was cut by 0 bases, the J end by 3 bases, with 12 bases between. This CDR3 region has 15 residues. CDR3 amino acids: CASSLTGSQNYEQYF. The DNA of the CDR3 is TGTGCCAGCAGCTTAACGGGGTCCCAGAACTACGAGCAGTACTTC.

This sequence joins TRBV7-8 and TRBJ1-2, with D hard to call. The CDR3 sequence is 14 residues long. The germline V gene has CDR1 SGHVS and CDR2 FQNEAQ. The V end lost 1 base, the J end lost 0 bases, and 6 bases lay between the germline ends. The CDR3 DNA is TGTGCCAGCAGCTTAGACGGCTCTAACTATGGCTACACCTTC. The encoded protein is CASSLDGSNYGYTF.

This clone was observed a few times. This sequence joins TRBV7-3 and TRBJ1-1; D ambiguous. The germline gives CDR1 SGHTA, CDR2 FQGTGA. Between the trimmed V and J ends, which lost 3 bases and 3 bases, there was a span of 8 bases. The CDR3 covers 13 residues. CDR3 protein: CASSFMGDTEAFF. The CDR3 DNA sequence: TGTGCCAGCAGCTTCATGGGTGACACTGAAGCTTTCTTT.

V usage is TRBV7-9 and J usage is TRBJ2-2; 10 bases match TRBD1. Germline V lookup: CDR1 SEHNR, CDR2 FQNEAQ (reference sequence). The V gene end was trimmed by 4 bases and the J gene end by 3 bases; junction bases not matched to a gene: 5. The CDR3 spans 16 residues. CDR3 DNA sequence: TGTGCCAGCAGCTCACGGGACAGGGGAGACACCGGGGAGCTGTTTTTT. As protein: CASSSRDRGDTGELFF.

The V call is TRBV4-3, the J call TRBJ1-3, with D unclear. The CDR3 is 13 residues long. The germline V gene has CDR1 LGHNA and CDR2 YSLEER. V dropped 2 bases and J dropped 4 bases, with 6 bases sitting between them. CDR3 protein: CASSQTEGNTIYF. In DNA, the CDR3 is TGCGCCAGCAGCCAAACGGAGGGAAACACCATATATTTT.

The gene calls are TRBV29-1 and TRBJ1-2; possible D gene TRBD1, 6 bases. The V gene's germline CDR1 is SQVTM and CDR2 ANQGSEA. Between the trimmed V and J ends, which lost 4 bases and 4 bases, there was a span of 22 bases. This CDR3 region has 16 residues. The CDR3: CSVGGGVAARGYGYTF. CDR3 sequence (DNA): TGCAGCGTTGGGGGGGGCGTAGCAGCCCGGGGCTATGGCTACACCTTC.